This entry is about one T cell receptor beta chain. The antigen is unknown. Trimming took 0 bases from V and 9 from J, leaving 18 bases between them. Germline CDR1 reads SGHTA; CDR2 reads FQGNSA. This CDR3 spans 17 amino acids. The data stem from a study of shared clonotypes between healthy human individuals. Study-wide findings and caveats: For sorted subsets, rarefaction showed incomplete sequencing despite large depth.

Each of the donors was a healthy adult who was HIV-negative and had not had a recent acute infection or vaccination. Assay: immunoSEQ multiplex PCR; the TCRdb copy retains only in-frame clones and omits some. The table shows some 2,000,000 clones, with 90% to 95% occurring only once. The sample was naive CD4+ T cells sorted from blood. Subset of the sample: CD45RA+ positively selected. The rearrangement joins TRBV7-2 to TRBJ1-6; D is unresolved. The receptor's source is a man aged 18 to 29 in good health. CDR3 loop: CASSLARGVKGSSPLHF. CDR3 nucleotides: TGTGCCAGCAGCTTAGCGCGGGGAGTGAAGGGTAGTTCACCCCTCCACTTT.